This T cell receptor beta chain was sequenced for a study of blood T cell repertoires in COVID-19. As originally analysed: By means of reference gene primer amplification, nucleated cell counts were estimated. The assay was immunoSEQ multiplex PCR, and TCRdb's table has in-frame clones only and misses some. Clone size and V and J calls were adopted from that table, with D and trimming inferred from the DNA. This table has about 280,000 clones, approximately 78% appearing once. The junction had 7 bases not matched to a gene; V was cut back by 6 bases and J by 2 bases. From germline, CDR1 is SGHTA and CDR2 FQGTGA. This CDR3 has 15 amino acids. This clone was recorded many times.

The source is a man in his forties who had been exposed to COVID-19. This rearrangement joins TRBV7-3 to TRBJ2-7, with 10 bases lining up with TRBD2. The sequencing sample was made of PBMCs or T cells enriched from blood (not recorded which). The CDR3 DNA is TGTGCCAGCAGGCCTCAAGCGGGAGGGACCTACGAGCAGTACTTC. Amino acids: CASRPQAGGTYEQYF.